This TCR beta chain was obtained from a study of graft-versus-host responses after intestinal transplantation. Overall study results and limits: Marrow from the recipient contained GvH clones, some of which had appeared first in ileum or blood.

This clone was counted between two and nine times. The antigen is undetermined. Trimming took 0 bases from V and 11 from J; bases not matched to a gene: 4. Per germline, CDR1 SEHNR and CDR2 FQNEAQ (reference sequence). The CDR3 is made up of 14 amino acids. Using immunoSEQ multiplex PCR, the repertoire was profiled, and TCRdb retains in-frame clones only, with some absent. This sample has approximately 39,000 clones, with around 94% found just once. Sample: unstimulated CD4+ T cells sorted from spleen or lymph node cells, taken before transplant. This chain joins TRBV7-9 and TRBJ1-3; TRBD1 matches 10 bases. The origin of this receptor is a human donor who was the organ donor for an intestinal transplant. In DNA form, the CDR3 reads TGTGCCAGCAGCTTAGCGACAGGGGGCACGGCCATATATTTT. This translates into CASSLATGGTAIYF.